The 31 T cell receptor beta chains below were found in one sample sequenced in a study of blood T cell repertoires in COVID-19. The data were produced by immunoSEQ multiplex PCR, yet TCRdb's version contains in-frame clones alone and is incomplete. The sample includes 400,000 to 450,000 clones, around 89% seen only once; the top ten take 0.95% to 1.3%. The sample was PBMCs or T cells enriched from blood (not recorded which). These receptors came from a man under 40 who had recovered from COVID-19.

The rearrangement links TRBV7-3 to TRBJ2-3; a weak D match, TRBD1 (6 bases). The CDR3 runs 12 residues. From germline, CDR1 is SGHTA and CDR2 FQGTGA. The germline V and J ends were trimmed by 5 bases and 7 bases, with 10 bases remaining between them. The CDR3 nucleotides are TGTGCCAGCAGCCTAGACAGGAATACGCAGTATTTT. Translating it yields CASSLDRNTQYF.

Worth noting for this clone: The CDR3 ends on some other residue instead of the conserved phenylalanine or tryptophan, so this is likely a read error. No DNA is shown, since the ends of the CDR3 on it are uncertain; the CDR3 is the one TCRdb lists. The rearrangement links TRBV6-5 to TRBJ1-1; the table gives TRBD1 as D, unverified against the DNA. The CDR3 spans 10 amino acids, including both terminal residues. Germline CDR1 reads MNHEY; CDR2 reads SVGAGI. CDR3 protein: CASINRRQGR.

This clone was counted between two and nine times. The chain combines TRBV11-2 with TRBJ2-3; 9 bases match TRBD2. With V trimmed by 6 bases and J by 3 bases, 10 bases remained unmatched. This CDR3 has 16 amino acids. The germline CDR1 and CDR2 sequences are SGHAT and FQNNGV. CDR3 in amino acids: CASSSFPREGTDTQYF. The CDR3 coding sequence is TGTGCCAGCAGTTCATTCCCGCGGGAGGGAACAGATACGCAGTATTTT.

The chain couples TRBV13 to TRBJ2-7, with 7 bases aligning to TRBD1. The ends lost 1 base at V and 8 bases at J; junction bases unmatched: 14. The CDR3 length is 16 residues. Germline assignment: CDR1 PRHDT and CDR2 FYEKMQ (reference sequence). In DNA form, the CDR3 reads TGTGCCAGCAGCTTAGAGGGACAGTCTCTTCCCTTGAAGCAGTACTTC. It specifies CASSLEGQSLPLKQYF.

In nucleotides, the CDR3 is TGCGCCAGCAGCCAAGGGGAGGGGAGGTTGTACGAGCAGTACTTC. Residues: CASSQGEGRLYEQYF. This chain joins TRBV4-1 and TRBJ2-7; TRBD2 matches 7 bases. V was pared by 1 base and J by 4 bases, with 7 bases of the junction left unmatched. CDR1 is MGHRA, CDR2 YSYEKL, per germline. There are 15 residues in the CDR3.

V is TRBV23-1 and J is TRBJ1-1; the D is unclear. TRBV23-1 is labeled an ORF, and its function is uncertain. The CDR3 consists of 14 residues. V dropped 0 bases and J dropped 1 base, with 6 bases sitting between them. CDR3 protein: CASSQSRWNTEAFF. The CDR3, as DNA: TGCGCCAGCAGTCAATCTCGTTGGAACACTGAAGCTTTCTTT.

The V gene is TRBV18, the J gene TRBJ1-1; D call uncertain. The germline V and J ends were trimmed by 2 bases and 0 bases, with 4 bases remaining between them. Germline CDR1 KGHSH, CDR2 LQKENI. The CDR3 contains 13 residues. CDR3 in amino acids: CASSPGLNTEAFF. CDR3 DNA: TGTGCCAGCTCACCAGGGCTGAACACTGAAGCTTTCTTT.

This clone was recorded only once. This chain links TRBV10-1 with TRBJ2-7; 7 bases line up with TRBD2. The J segment lost 6 bases and the V segment lost 11 bases, leaving 13 bases of the junction unmatched. Germline V gene data show CDR1 as WNHNN and CDR2 as SYGVQD (reference sequence). The CDR3 loop spans 13 amino acids. The CDR3 region is CAPGGTPLCEQYF. The CDR3 DNA follows: TGCGCCCCGGGGGGTACTCCTCTATGCGAGCAGTACTTC.

This clone is a singleton in its sample. The J gene is TRBJ2-7, the V gene TRBV10-3; 7 bases are shared with TRBD1. V dropped 8 bases and J dropped 0; count of bases not matched to a gene: 4. This CDR3 contains 13 residues. Per germline, CDR1 ENHRY and CDR2 SYGVKD. The CDR3 DNA sequence: TGTGCCATCCACGGACAGGACTCCTACGAGCAGTACTTC. This gives the protein CAIHGQDSYEQYF.

The chain joins TRBV9 to TRBJ2-2; D uncertain. CDR3 size: 14 residues. Trimming removed 4 bases at V and 1 base at J, with 8 bases between. Germline assignment: CDR1 SGDLS and CDR2 YYNGEE. The DNA of the CDR3 is TGTGCCAGCAGCCCTCACTGGAACACCGGGGAGCTGTTTTTT. It codes for CASSPHWNTGELFF.

The chain joins TRBV28 to TRBJ1-1; D remains unclear. The germline gives CDR1 MDHEN, CDR2 SYDVKM. The CDR3 runs 13 residues. Trimming removed 4 bases from V and 7 bases from J, with 13 bases in between. CDR3 bases: TGTGCCAGCAGTTATGAGGCTTTGAGTGAAGCTTTCTTT. Its translation: CASSYEALSEAFF.

The genes are TRBV6-6 and TRBJ2-2; TRBD2 might be the D (6 bases). V was shortened by 6 bases and J by 5 bases, with 13 bases between the two germline ends. The CDR3 is 14 residues long. The V gene's germline CDR1 is MNHNY and CDR2 SVGAGI (reference sequence). This CDR3 reads CASRFPGSTGELFF. CDR3 coding DNA: TGTGCCAGCAGGTTCCCCGGGAGTACCGGGGAGCTGTTTTTT.

The genes are TRBV6-4 and TRBJ2-5, with 9 bases lining up with TRBD2. The CDR3 is 22 amino acids. The trim removed 2 bases at V and 0 bases at J, leaving 22 bases unmatched. Germline V gene sequence: CDR1 MRHNA, CDR2 SNTAGT. The CDR3 DNA reads as TGTGCCAGCAGTGACCTCGAAGGAAAGGTGGCGGGAGGGGTTAATTACCAAGAGACCCAGTACTTC. This codes for CASSDLEGKVAGGVNYQETQYF.

This chain joins TRBV14 and TRBJ1-2, with D tentatively TRBD1 (5 bases). Trimming left V 1 base short and J 5 bases short, with 11 bases between. Germline V gene lookup returns CDR1 SGHDN and CDR2 FVKESK. The CDR3 runs 14 residues. The CDR3 loop reads CASSQGKGAYGYTF. Here the CDR3 DNA reads TGTGCCAGCAGCCAAGGGAAAGGGGCGTATGGCTACACCTTC.

In DNA form, the CDR3 reads TGTGCCAGCAGTTTGAGTACCCATAGCAATCAGCCCCAGCATTTT. This translates into CASSLSTHSNQPQHF. The chain links TRBV28 to TRBJ1-5; D unresolved. Germline V gene lookup returns CDR1 MDHEN and CDR2 SYDVKM. Trimming stripped 3 bases from V and 0 bases from J, with 9 bases between. The CDR3 loop spans 15 amino acids.

The gene calls are TRBV7-9 and TRBJ2-5, with D maybe TRBD2 (5 bases). Trimming left V 5 bases short and J 5 bases short, with 21 bases between. There are 16 residues in the CDR3. Germline loops: CDR1 SEHNR, CDR2 FQNEAQ (reference sequence). In DNA, the CDR3 is TGTGCCAGCAGCCCAGTCTTAGGAGGAGCTGGCGAGACCCAGTACTTC. The encoded protein is CASSPVLGGAGETQYF.

J is TRBJ2-5 and V is TRBV29-1; TRBD1 matches 9 bases. The CDR3 is made up of 13 amino acids. Germline CDR1 SQVTM, CDR2 ANQGSEA. With 5 bases clipped from V and 9 bases from J, the junction kept 10 bases outside the gene matches. The CDR3: CSVPGQGMVAQYF. The CDR3 region has the DNA TGCAGCGTTCCCGGACAGGGGATGGTGGCCCAGTACTTC.

The rearrangement uses TRBV7-3 and TRBJ2-5; 7 bases fit TRBD2. Germline values: CDR1 SGHTA, CDR2 FQGTGA. This CDR3 is built from 16 residues. With 5 bases clipped from V and 2 bases from J, the junction kept 11 bases outside the gene matches. The CDR3 DNA reads TGTGCCAGCAGCCGCCCCGGGGTAGCGGGTCAAGAGACCCAGTACTTC. Protein sequence: CASSRPGVAGQETQYF.

V gene TRBV5-1 combines with J gene TRBJ2-5, with TRBD1 identical over 10 bases. V was pared by 4 bases and J by 4 bases, with 10 bases of the junction left unmatched. Germline CDR1 is SGHRS and CDR2 is YFSETQ. The CDR3 extends over 16 amino acids. The CDR3 loop reads CASSGTTGGLGETQYF. For the CDR3, the DNA is TGCGCCAGCAGCGGGACGACAGGGGGCCTGGGAGAGACCCAGTACTTC.

The V call is TRBV7-5, the J call TRBJ1-5; the DNA was not compared with TRBD1, the D call given in the table. TRBV7-5 is designated a pseudogene. The CDR3 totals 17 residues. In nucleotides, the CDR3 is TGTGTCAGAAGCTTTCAGACAGGGGGAATGAGCAATCAGCCCCAGCATTTT. It translates to CVRSFQTGGMSNQPQHF.

V usage is TRBV19 and J usage is TRBJ2-7, with 16 bases fitting TRBD2. The CDR3 totals 19 residues. Germline trimming cut 6 bases from V and 2 bases from J; bases unmatched to any gene: 13. Germline V lookup: CDR1 LNHDA, CDR2 SQIVND (reference sequence). The CDR3 region has the DNA TGTGCCAGTAGCCCTGCCCCGGGACTAGCGGGAGGGCGCACCTACGAGCAGTACTTC. This translates into CASSPAPGLAGGRTYEQYF.

This chain connects TRBV6-5 to TRBJ2-7; D possibly corresponds to TRBD1 (7 bases). Germline CDR1 and CDR2: MNHEY and SVGAGI. V gave up 1 base and J gave up 4 bases, with 14 bases separating them. The CDR3 totals 15 residues. The CDR3 reads CASSYYQGGGYEQYF. DNA of the CDR3: TGTGCCAGCAGTTACTACCAGGGGGGAGGTTACGAGCAGTACTTC.

J is TRBJ1-6 and V is TRBV27, with D maybe TRBD1 (6 bases). V lost 4 bases and J lost 4, with 11 bases in between. This CDR3 spans 15 amino acids. Per the germline V gene, CDR1 is MNHEY and CDR2 is SMNVEV (reference sequence). The CDR3, as DNA: TGTGCCAGCAGTTCCAGGGGTCCTTATAATTCACCCCTCCACTTT. It yields the protein CASSSRGPYNSPLHF.

The CDR3 nucleotides read TGTGCCAGCAGCCCTGATAACGGTCATCAGCCCCAGCATTTT. It specifies CASSPDNGHQPQHF. V gene TRBV7-2 combines with J gene TRBJ1-5; no clear D gene. This CDR3 is 14 amino acids long. Trimming pared 5 bases from V and 5 bases from J, leaving 13 bases between. In germline, CDR1 is SGHTA, CDR2 FQGNSA.

The chain has TRBV7-2 and TRBJ2-1; D possibly corresponds to TRBD2 (6 bases). This CDR3 has 14 residues. The V end lost 6 bases, the J end lost 2 bases, and 11 bases lay between the germline ends. Looked up from germline, CDR1 is SGHTA and CDR2 is FQGNSA. The CDR3 is CASRAGGPYNEQFF. DNA for the CDR3: TGTGCCAGCAGAGCAGGAGGGCCCTACAATGAGCAGTTCTTC. The whole variable domain, filled in from reference TRBV7-2 and TRBJ2-1, reads GAGVSQSPSNKVTEKGKDVELRCDPISGHTALYWYRQSLGQGLEFLIYFQGNSAPDKSGLPSDRFSAERTGGSVSTLTIQRTQQEDSAVYLCASRAGGPYNEQFFGPGTRLTVL.

This chain uses TRBV2 with TRBJ1-5; 11 nucleotides align to TRBD1. The CDR3 is 15 residues long. The germline V gene has CDR1 SNHLY and CDR2 FYNNEI. After removal of 5 bases from V and 4 bases from J, the junction contained 4 bases not matched to a gene. CDR3 sequence (DNA): TGTGCCAGCAGTCCCCGGGACAGGGGGAATCAGCCCCAGCATTTT. This sequence encodes CASSPRDRGNQPQHF.

The table lists this clone with a count of one. The chain is built from TRBV21-1 and TRBJ2-7; whether TRBD1, the table's D call, matches the DNA was not checked. TRBV21-1 is reported as a pseudogene. CDR3 size: 12 residues. CDR3: CASGDRVYEQYF. In nucleotides, the CDR3 is TGTGCCAGCGGAGACAGAGTCTACGAGCAGTACTTC.

This chain links TRBV20-1 with TRBJ1-5, with 7 bases fitting TRBD1. CDR3 size: 14 residues. V gave up 3 bases and J gave up 3 bases; unmatched junction bases: 5. From germline, CDR1 is DFQATT and CDR2 SNEGSKA (reference sequence). The DNA for the CDR3 is TGCAGTGCTAGTGGGGACAGCATCAATCAGCCCCAGCATTTT. It yields the protein CSASGDSINQPQHF.

V gene TRBV5-1 combines with J gene TRBJ1-1; TRBD1 agrees at 8 bases. The length of the CDR3 is 16 residues. Per germline, CDR1 SGHRS and CDR2 YFSETQ. V lost 0 bases to trimming and J lost 10 bases; unmatched junction nucleotides: 14. The CDR3 sequence: CASSLDPEAGGRAAFF. DNA for the CDR3: TGCGCCAGCAGCTTGGACCCGGAAGCAGGGGGCAGAGCAGCTTTCTTT.

J is TRBJ1-2 and V is TRBV19; D unresolved. Deletions cut 8 bases from V and 13 bases from J, with 8 bases between. Germline values: CDR1 LNHDA, CDR2 SQIVND (reference sequence). This CDR3 has 8 residues. CDR3 amino acids: CASRGGTF. DNA for the CDR3: TGTGCCAGTCGCGGAGGCACCTTC.

The V call is TRBV19, the J call TRBJ2-5, with D possibly being TRBD2 (6 bases). Trimming stripped 8 bases from V and 1 base from J, with 11 bases between. Germline lookup yields CDR1 LNHDA and CDR2 SQIVND (reference sequence). The CDR3 spans 13 residues. CDR3 region: CASGGTRQETQYF. CDR3 sequence (DNA): TGTGCCAGTGGAGGGACCCGCCAAGAGACCCAGTACTTC.